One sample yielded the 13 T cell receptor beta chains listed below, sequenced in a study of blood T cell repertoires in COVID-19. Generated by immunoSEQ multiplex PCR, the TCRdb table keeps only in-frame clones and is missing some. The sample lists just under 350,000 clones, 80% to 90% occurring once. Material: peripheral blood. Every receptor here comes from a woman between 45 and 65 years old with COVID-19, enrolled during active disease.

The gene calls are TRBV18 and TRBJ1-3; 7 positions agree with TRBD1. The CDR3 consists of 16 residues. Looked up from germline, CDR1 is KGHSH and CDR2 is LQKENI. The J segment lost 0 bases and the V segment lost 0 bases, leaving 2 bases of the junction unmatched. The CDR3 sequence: CASSPPGQRSGNTIYF. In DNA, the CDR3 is TGTGCCAGCTCACCACCGGGACAGCGCTCTGGAAACACCATATATTTT. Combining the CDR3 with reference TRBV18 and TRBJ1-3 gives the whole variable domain NAGVMQNPRHLVRRRGQEARLRCSPMKGHSHVYWYRQLPEEGLKFMVYLQKENIIDESGMPKERFSAEFPKEGPSILRIQQVVRGDSAAYFCASSPPGQRSGNTIYFGEGSWLTVV.

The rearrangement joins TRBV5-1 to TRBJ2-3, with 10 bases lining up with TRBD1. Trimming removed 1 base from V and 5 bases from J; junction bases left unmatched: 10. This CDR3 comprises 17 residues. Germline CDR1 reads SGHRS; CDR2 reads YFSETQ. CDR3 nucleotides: TGCGCCAGCAGCTTGCGAAGCCGGGACAGGGGAAGAGATACGCAGTATTTT. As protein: CASSLRSRDRGRDTQYF.

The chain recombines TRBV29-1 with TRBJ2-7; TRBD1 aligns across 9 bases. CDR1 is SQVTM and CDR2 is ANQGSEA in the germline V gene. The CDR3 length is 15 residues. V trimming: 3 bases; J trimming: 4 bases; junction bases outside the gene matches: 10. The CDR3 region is CSVEGQGRRGYEQYF. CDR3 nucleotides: TGCAGCGTTGAGGGACAGGGACGGAGGGGGTACGAGCAGTACTTC.

The CDR3 bases are TGTGCCAGCAGTTTCACGGGACTTCAAATCAATCAGCCCCAGCATTTT. Its protein product is CASSFTGLQINQPQHF. The genes are TRBV6-2 or TRBV6-3 and TRBJ1-5, with D tentatively TRBD1 (5 bases). V shed 4 bases and J shed 3 bases, with 16 bases lying between them. This CDR3 has 16 residues. Per germline, CDR1 MNHEY and CDR2 SVGEGT.

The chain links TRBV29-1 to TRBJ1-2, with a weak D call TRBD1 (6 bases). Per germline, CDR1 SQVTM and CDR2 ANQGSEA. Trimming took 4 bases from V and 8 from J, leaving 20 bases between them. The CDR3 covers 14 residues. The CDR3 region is CSVVRSDLRGGYTF. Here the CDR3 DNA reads TGCAGCGTTGTTCGTTCCGACCTTAGGGGGGGCTACACCTTC.

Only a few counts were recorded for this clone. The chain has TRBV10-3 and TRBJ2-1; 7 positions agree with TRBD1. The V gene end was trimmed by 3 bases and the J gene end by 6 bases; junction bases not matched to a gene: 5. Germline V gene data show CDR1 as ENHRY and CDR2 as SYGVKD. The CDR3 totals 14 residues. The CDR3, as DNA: TGTGCCATCAGTGAATATGGACAGGCCAATGAGCAGTTCTTC. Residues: CAISEYGQANEQFF.

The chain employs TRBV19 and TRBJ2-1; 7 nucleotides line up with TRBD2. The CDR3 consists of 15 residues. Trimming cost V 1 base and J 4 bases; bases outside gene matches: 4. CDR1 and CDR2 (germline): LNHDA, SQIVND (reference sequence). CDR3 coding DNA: TGTGCCAGTAGTATAGGCGGGAGATATTACAATGAGCAGTTCTTC. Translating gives CASSIGGRYYNEQFF.

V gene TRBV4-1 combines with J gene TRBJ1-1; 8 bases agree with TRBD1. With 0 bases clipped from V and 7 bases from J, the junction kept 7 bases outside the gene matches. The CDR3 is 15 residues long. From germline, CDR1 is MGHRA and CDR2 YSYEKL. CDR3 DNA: TGCGCCAGCAGCCAAGATCCTGGACAGGGCCGTGAAGCTTTCTTT. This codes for CASSQDPGQGREAFF.

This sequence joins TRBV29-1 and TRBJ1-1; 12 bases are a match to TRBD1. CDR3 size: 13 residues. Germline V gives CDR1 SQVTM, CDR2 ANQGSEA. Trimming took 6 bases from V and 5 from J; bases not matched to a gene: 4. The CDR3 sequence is CSVMGQGATEAFF. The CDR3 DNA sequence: TGCAGCGTGATGGGACAGGGGGCGACTGAAGCTTTCTTT.

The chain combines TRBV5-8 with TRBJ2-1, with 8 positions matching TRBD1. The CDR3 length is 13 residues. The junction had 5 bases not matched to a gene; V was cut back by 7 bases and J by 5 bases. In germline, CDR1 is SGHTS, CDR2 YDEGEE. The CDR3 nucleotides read TGTGCCAGCCTTTTGACAGGGGACAATGAGCAGTTCTTC. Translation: CASLLTGDNEQFF.

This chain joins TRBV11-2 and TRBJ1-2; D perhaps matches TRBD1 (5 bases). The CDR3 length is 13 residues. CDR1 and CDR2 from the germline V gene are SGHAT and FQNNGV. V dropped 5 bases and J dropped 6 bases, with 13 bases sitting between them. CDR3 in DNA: TGTGCCAGCAGCGCAGGGTATCTGGATGGCTACACCTTC. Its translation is CASSAGYLDGYTF.

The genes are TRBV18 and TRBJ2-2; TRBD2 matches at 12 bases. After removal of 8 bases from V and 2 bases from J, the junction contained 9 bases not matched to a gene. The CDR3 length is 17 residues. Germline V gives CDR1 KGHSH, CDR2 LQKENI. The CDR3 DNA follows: TGTGCCAGCCTTCCCAGACTAGCGGGAGAAAACACCGGGGAGCTGTTTTTT. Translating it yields CASLPRLAGENTGELFF.

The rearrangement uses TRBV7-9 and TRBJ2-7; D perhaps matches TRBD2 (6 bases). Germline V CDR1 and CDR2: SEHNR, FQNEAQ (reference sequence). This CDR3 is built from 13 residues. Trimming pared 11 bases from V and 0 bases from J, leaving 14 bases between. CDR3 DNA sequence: TGTGCCGCGGGGCGGGCCAGCTCCTACGAGCAGTACTTC. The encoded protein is CAAGRASSYEQYF.